This TCR beta chain was sequenced during a study of T cells in Graves' hyperthyroidism and ophthalmopathy. Study at large: Peripheral blood was secured at the point of initial diagnosis, before any treatment.

RNA transcripts served as the template for amplifying TCR beta CDR3 regions. When the TCR CDR3 underwent first-round RT-PCR, the HTBI primer set was used. TCRdb called the multiplex PCR reads again in MiXCR, with one record for every CDR3 protein. This table holds hundreds of thousands of distinct CDR3 sequences, 38% found once. V dropped 5 bases and J dropped 3 bases, with 14 bases sitting between them. The CDR3 loop spans 15 amino acids. In germline, CDR1 is SGHTA, CDR2 FQGNSA. Graves' hyperthyroidism showing no ophthalmopathy progression within 18 months was considered stable. The source is a man in his late teens or twenties with Graves' hyperthyroidism. The chain is built from TRBV7-2 and TRBJ1-3; no clear D. The sequenced material came from blood. CDR3 residues: CASSIGPAGGNTIYF. As DNA, the CDR3 is TGTGCCAGCAGCATTGGACCCGCTGGTGGAAACACCATATATTTT.